This T cell receptor (beta chain) was observed in a study of cytomegalovirus exposure and HLA in healthy donors. The primer mix had 60 Vbeta and 13 Jbeta primers. The assay was immunoSEQ multiplex PCR, and TCRdb's table has in-frame clones only and misses some. The sample includes approximately 170,000 clones, over 80% of them seen just once. The specimen sequenced was PBMCs. This sequence originates from a man aged 50 to 59 in good health and CMV-seropositive.

CDR3 protein: CASSGTGMNTEAFF. The CDR3 DNA sequence: TGTGCCAGCAGCGGCACAGGGATGAACACTGAAGCTTTCTTT. The chain is built from TRBV7-8 and TRBJ1-1, with a possible D match to TRBD1 (6 bases). The ends were cut back, 5 bases at V and 0 bases at J, with 10 bases in the middle. This CDR3 region has 14 residues. The germline V gene has CDR1 SGHVS and CDR2 FQNEAQ.